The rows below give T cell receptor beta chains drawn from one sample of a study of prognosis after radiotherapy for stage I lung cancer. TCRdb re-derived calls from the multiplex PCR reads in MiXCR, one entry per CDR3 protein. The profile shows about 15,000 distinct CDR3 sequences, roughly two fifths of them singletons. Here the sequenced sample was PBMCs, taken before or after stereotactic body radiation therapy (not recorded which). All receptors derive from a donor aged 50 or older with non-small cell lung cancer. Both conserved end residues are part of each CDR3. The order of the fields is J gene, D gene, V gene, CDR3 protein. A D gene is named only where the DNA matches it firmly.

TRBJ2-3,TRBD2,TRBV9,CASSLRTSGSGTDTQYF
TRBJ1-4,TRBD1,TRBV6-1,CASSEDELQGATNEKLFF
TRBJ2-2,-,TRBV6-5,CASSYSYMSDTGELFF
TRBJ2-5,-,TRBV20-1,CSALTPFRGDQETQYF
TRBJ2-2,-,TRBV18,CASSPPGNTGELFF
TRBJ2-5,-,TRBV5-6,CASSTLETQYF
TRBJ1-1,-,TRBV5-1,CASSLAGCADTEAFF
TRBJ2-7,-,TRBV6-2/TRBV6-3,CASSAGTDSSPYEQYF
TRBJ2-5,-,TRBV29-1,CSVEDRGSVAQETQYF
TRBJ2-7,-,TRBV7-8,CASSLGGVGYEQYF
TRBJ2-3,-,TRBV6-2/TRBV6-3,CASGFPGTHSTDTQYF
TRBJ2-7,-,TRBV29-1,CSVDTQGGHEQYF
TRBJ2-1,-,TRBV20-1,CSSVIGGIYNDQFF
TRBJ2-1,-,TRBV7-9,CASSLIVPGNNEQFF
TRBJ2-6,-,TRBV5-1,CASSTGGGAGANVLTF
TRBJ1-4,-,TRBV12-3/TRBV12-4,CASSFRASQSNEKLFF
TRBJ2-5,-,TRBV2,CASSVWQETQYF
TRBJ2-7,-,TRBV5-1,CASSLAGVGEQYF
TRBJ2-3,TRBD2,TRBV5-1,CASSNNLAGDTQYF
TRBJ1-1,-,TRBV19,CASRESQYGTEAFF
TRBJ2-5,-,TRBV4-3,CASSQDFSGWETQYF
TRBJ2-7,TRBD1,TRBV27,CASSFRGNGEQYF
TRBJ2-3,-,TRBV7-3,CASIFFAGDTQYF
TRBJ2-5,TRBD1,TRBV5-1,CASSSQGAPETQYF
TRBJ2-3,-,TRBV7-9,CSSRGGGGATDTQYF
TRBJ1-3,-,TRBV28,CASSITNPNTIYF
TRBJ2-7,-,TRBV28,CASTQGTYEQYF
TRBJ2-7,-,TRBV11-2,CASSLERIGASEQYF
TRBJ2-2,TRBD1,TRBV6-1,CASSPTGDTGELFF
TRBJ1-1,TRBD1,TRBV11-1,CASSPGTGGWYTEAFF
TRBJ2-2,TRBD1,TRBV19,CASTLTGGSGELFF
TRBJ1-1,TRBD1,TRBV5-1,CASRSGTGEVNTEAFF
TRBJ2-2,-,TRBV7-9,CASGVGGTGELFF
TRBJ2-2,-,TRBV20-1,CSDPQPPTTRNTGEMFF
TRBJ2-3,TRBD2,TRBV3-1,CASSQAGGDTQYF
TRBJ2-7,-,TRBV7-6,CASSPNRVLSEQYF
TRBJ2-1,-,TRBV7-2,CASSLAPGLSYNEQFF
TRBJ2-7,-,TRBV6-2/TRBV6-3,CASQPEAGATYEQYF
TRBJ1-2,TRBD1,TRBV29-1,CSVPTGVGYGYTF
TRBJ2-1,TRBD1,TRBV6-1,CAGEGAVNDQFF
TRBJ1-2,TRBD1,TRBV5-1,CASSNPTGDYCYTF
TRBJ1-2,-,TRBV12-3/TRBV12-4,CASSSGTYGYTF
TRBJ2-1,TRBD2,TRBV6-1,CASAGPTATSGVHNEQFF
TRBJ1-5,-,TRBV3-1,CASSQDVRGQPQHF
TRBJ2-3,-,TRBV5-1,CASSLGGVEDTQYF
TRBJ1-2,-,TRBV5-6,CASSLAPADGYTF
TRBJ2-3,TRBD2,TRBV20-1,CSAGRGAGGYTDTQYF
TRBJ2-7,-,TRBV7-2,CASSSDKSGFSYEQYF
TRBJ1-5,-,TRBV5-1,CASSFSGAGNQPQHF
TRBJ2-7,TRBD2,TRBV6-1,CASSLGTSGYEQYF
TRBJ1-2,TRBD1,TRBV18,CASSPSLQGAYGYTF
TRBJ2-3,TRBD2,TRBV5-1,CASSPRLGGGTDTQYF
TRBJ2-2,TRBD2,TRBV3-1,CASSQAGLAGGLDTGELFF